A selection of T cell receptor beta chains follows, all from one sample in a study of control samples from healthy donors and cancer patients. Measured with immunoSEQ multiplex PCR; TCRdb has only the in-frame clones, and not every one. The sample records under 130,000 clones, around 89% being singletons. The material sequenced was PBMCs. These receptors came from a man aged 60-69 years with lung cancer. Each CDR3 is given with its conserved first and last residue. The D gene is left open where the match is weak. The size entry is marked missing in some rows and otherwise reads once, few, many or a size class.

abundance,v_gene,j_gene,d_gene,CDR3nt,CDR3aa
few,TRBV2,TRBJ2-1,.,TGTGCCAGCACGTTACAGGGCGGGAATGAGCAGTTCTTC,CASTLQGGNEQFF
.,TRBV6-5,TRBJ2-3,TRBD1,TGTGCCAGCAGACTAGACAGGGGGTCGCCAGATACGCAGTATTTT,CASRLDRGSPDTQYF
.,TRBV6-6,TRBJ1-3,.,TGTGCCAGCGACGGGATGGGGCCTGACACCATATATTTT,CASDGMGPDTIYF
once,TRBV5-4,TRBJ1-6,.,TGTGCCAGCAGCTTTGAAAGGGGCCATAATTCACCCCTCCACTTT,CASSFERGHNSPLHF
once,TRBV5-4,TRBJ1-1,.,TGTGCCAGCAGCTTGGCAGGGGCGGGCACTGAAGCTTTCTTT,CASSLAGAGTEAFF
.,TRBV5-8,TRBJ1-2,.,TGTGCCAGCAGCCTTGGGTCTGGCTATGGCTACACCTTC,CASSLGSGYGYTF
.,TRBV4-1,TRBJ1-5,.,TGCGCCAGCAGCCGAGTAAGAGACAGCAATCAGCCCCAGCATTTT,CASSRVRDSNQPQHF
few,TRBV5-4,TRBJ1-2,TRBD1,TGTGCCAGCAGCTTTTATTATGGGAGCCGACAGGGAGGTGGCTACACCTTC,CASSFYYGSRQGGGYTF
.,TRBV29-1,TRBJ2-5,TRBD2,TGCAGCGTTCCCGCCCCTAGCGGGGGGTTATTGGCCCAGTACTTC,CSVPAPSGGLLAQYF
.,TRBV3-1/TRBV3-2,TRBJ2-2,.,TGTGCCAGCAAGCCAGGGTGGGACACCGGGGAGCTGTTTTTT,CASKPGWDTGELFF
.,TRBV4-2,TRBJ1-3,TRBD1,TGTGCCAGCAGCCAAGATTGGACAGGGTCTGGAAACACCATATATTTT,CASSQDWTGSGNTIYF
few,TRBV7-3,TRBJ2-5,.,TGTGCCAGCAGCCCGAGGGGGGCCTACCAAGAGACCCAGTACTTC,CASSPRGAYQETQYF
.,TRBV5-8,TRBJ1-4,.,TGTGCCAGCAGCTTGCGGGGGGCTGCTAATGAAAAACTGTTTTTT,CASSLRGAANEKLFF
.,TRBV6-5,TRBJ1-1,.,TGTGCCAGCAGTTACTCCGGGGGGACTGAAGCTTTCTTT,CASSYSGGTEAFF
.,TRBV25-1,TRBJ1-2,.,TGTGCCAGCAGTGAATTCTCCGGGGCGGGCTATGGCTACACCTTC,CASSEFSGAGYGYTF
.,TRBV7-3,TRBJ1-2,TRBD1,TGTGCCAGCAGCTCAGGACAGGGGAACTATGGCTACACCTTC,CASSSGQGNYGYTF
.,TRBV5-4,TRBJ1-1,.,TGTGCCAGCAGCCCAAGGAGGGGGGACACTGAAGCTTTCTTT,CASSPRRGDTEAFF
.,TRBV21-1,TRBJ2-7,.,TGTGCCAGCAGCAAGATCGGACCCAACCCAAAAACCATGCCCTACGAGCAGTACTTC,CASSKIGPNPKTMPYEQYF
.,TRBV5-1,TRBJ1-1,.,TGCGCCAGCAGCTTCTCGGTCACTATGAACACTGAAGCTTTCTTT,CASSFSVTMNTEAFF
.,TRBV12-3/TRBV12-4,TRBJ2-5,.,TGTGCCAGCAGTTCCCGGGAGACCCAGTACTTC,CASSSRETQYF
.,TRBV9,TRBJ1-1,.,TGTGCCAGCACCCTCGGGCAGGGGAACACTGAAGCTTTCTTT,CASTLGQGNTEAFF
.,TRBV12-3/TRBV12-4,TRBJ2-1,.,TGTGCCAGCAGCCAATCTGTGGGTCCGAGGTTCTTC,CASSQSVGPRFF
.,TRBV11-3,TRBJ2-2,.,TGTGCCAGCAGCTTAGCGTCAGGGGATTGGCCTGGGGAGCTGTTTTTT,CASSLASGDWPGELFF
.,TRBV7-8,TRBJ2-2,.,TGTGCCAGCAGCCCATATATCGGGGAGCTGTTTTTT,CASSPYIGELFF
.,TRBV7-9,TRBJ1-6,.,TGTGCCAGCAGCCTGGGCTTAGGGGGGAATTCACCCCTCCACTTT,CASSLGLGGNSPLHF
.,TRBV11-2,TRBJ2-7,.,TGTGCCAGCAGCTTAGGACTAGTTCCTAACTACGAGCAGTACTTC,CASSLGLVPNYEQYF